Presented here are 18 T cell receptor beta chains from one specimen sequenced in a study of T cell responses to AZD1222 COVID-19 vaccine. The method was immunoSEQ multiplex PCR; TCRdb's version includes in-frame clones alone and lacks a portion of them. In the table there are 140,000 to 150,000 clones, approximately 92% of which are singletons. Material: peripheral blood, obtained 28 days after the second AZD1222 dose. Every receptor here comes from an adult who received the AZD1222 COVID-19 vaccine.

This chain uses TRBV18 with TRBJ1-4; D is perhaps TRBD1 (5 bases). The CDR3 length is 16 residues. The V end lost 8 bases, the J end lost 6 bases, and 22 bases lay between the germline ends. Looked up from germline, CDR1 is KGHSH and CDR2 is LQKENI. The CDR3 nucleotides are TGTGCCAGCCTCGACGGAGGGGCCTCTGGCTATGAAAAACTGTTTTTT. Translated: CASLDGGASGYEKLFF.

V gene TRBV28 combines with J gene TRBJ1-1, with D possibly TRBD1 on 6 matching bases. Trimming cost V 6 bases and J 4 bases, with 12 bases left between them. Germline-derived CDR1 and CDR2 are MDHEN and SYDVKM. The CDR3 has 13 residues. CDR3 nucleotides: TGTGCCAGCAGACTACAGGGCCCCACTGAAGCTTTCTTT. It is translated as CASRLQGPTEAFF.

In its sample, this clone was seen a few times. V gene TRBV7-8 combines with J gene TRBJ1-5; D possibly corresponds to TRBD1 (6 bases). Trimming removed 4 bases at V and 6 bases at J, with 19 bases between. Germline values: CDR1 SGHVS, CDR2 FQNEAQ. The CDR3 covers 16 residues. The CDR3 coding sequence is TGTGCCAGCAGCTCCACAGGTACGGGGGCAGTTCAGCCCCAGCATTTT. Amino acid sequence: CASSSTGTGAVQPQHF.

The rearrangement joins TRBV29-1 to TRBJ1-1; a possible D gene is TRBD1 (5 bases). Germline V CDR1 and CDR2: SQVTM, ANQGSEA. This CDR3 region has 13 residues. V lost 7 bases and J 3 bases, leaving 15 bases between the germline ends. CDR3 nucleotide sequence: TGCAGCGGGGGGTCAGGAGCTTACACTGAAGCTTTCTTT. Amino acid sequence: CSGGSGAYTEAFF. The whole variable domain, remainder taken from reference TRBV29-1 and TRBJ1-1, is SAVISQKPSRDICQRGTSLTIQCQVDSQVTMMFWYRQQPGQSLTLIATANQGSEATYESGFVIDKFPISRPNLTFSTLTVSNMSPEDSSIYLCSGGSGAYTEAFFGQGTRLTVV.

The chain combines TRBV13 with TRBJ2-5; the D is unclear. Trimming shortened V by 0 bases and J by 1 base, and 6 bases separated the two germline ends. This CDR3 spans 14 amino acids. Germline V gene data show CDR1 as PRHDT and CDR2 as FYEKMQ (reference sequence). CDR3: CASSLGLGQETQYF. The CDR3 coding sequence is TGTGCCAGCAGCTTAGGCTTGGGCCAAGAGACCCAGTACTTC.

The gene calls are TRBV28 and TRBJ2-7; 10 nucleotides align to TRBD1. V lost 6 bases and J lost 4; bases outside the gene matches: 6. Germline V lookup: CDR1 MDHEN, CDR2 SYDVKM. The CDR3 consists of 14 residues. The CDR3 here is CASRGTGDTYEQYF. The CDR3 coding sequence is TGTGCCAGCAGGGGGACAGGGGATACGTACGAGCAGTACTTC.

V is TRBV3-1 (or the pseudogene TRBV3-2) and J is TRBJ2-2; D not resolved. The length of the CDR3 is 16 residues. V was cut by 1 base and J by 0 bases, with 9 bases left in between. CDR1 and CDR2 from the germline V gene are LGHDT and YNNKEL (reference sequence). This chain's CDR3 is CASSQALGPNTGELFF. The CDR3 DNA follows: TGTGCCAGCAGCCAAGCACTCGGACCGAACACCGGGGAGCTGTTTTTT.

This sequence joins TRBV19 and TRBJ2-7; 8 positions agree with TRBD1. In germline, CDR1 is LNHDA, CDR2 SQIVND (reference sequence). The CDR3 consists of 15 residues. V lost 1 base to trimming and J lost 0 bases; unmatched junction nucleotides: 2. The CDR3 nucleotides are TGTGCCAGTAGTATAGGACAGGGGAACTCCTACGAGCAGTACTTC. This translates into CASSIGQGNSYEQYF.

The chain links TRBV10-3 to TRBJ1-5, with 7 bases lining up with TRBD1. Per germline, CDR1 ENHRY and CDR2 SYGVKD. This CDR3 comprises 17 residues. With V trimmed by 4 bases and J by 7 bases, 16 bases remained unmatched. CDR3 sequence reads: CAISGSAAGGFEQPQHF. CDR3 DNA sequence: TGTGCCATCAGTGGTTCGGCGGCAGGGGGATTTGAGCAGCCCCAGCATTTT.

V and J are TRBV4-3 and TRBJ2-5, with D possibly being TRBD1 or TRBD2 (5 bases each). Trimming removed 4 bases from V and 2 bases from J, with 14 bases in between. The V gene's germline CDR1 is LGHNA and CDR2 YSLEER. The CDR3 has 15 residues. The CDR3 DNA reads TGCGCCAGCAGCCGCCAGTCCGGGGCTCAAGAGACCCAGTACTTC. Protein product: CASSRQSGAQETQYF.

The V call is TRBV21-1, the J call TRBJ1-1; the D call of TRBD1 is as the table states it, not checked on the DNA. TRBV21-1 is deemed a pseudogene. The CDR3 is 12 amino acids. This CDR3 is CASSSKGDEAFF. The CDR3 DNA follows: TGTGCCAGCAGCTCCAAGGGGGATGAAGCTTTCTTT.

This chain connects TRBV19 to TRBJ2-2, with 14 bases aligning to TRBD2. Germline lookup yields CDR1 LNHDA and CDR2 SQIVND (reference sequence). CDR3 length equals 18 residues. Unmatched junction bases numbered 6, after V lost 6 bases and J lost 0 bases. CDR3: CASRPGLAGASNTGELFF. CDR3 DNA: TGTGCCAGTAGGCCGGGACTAGCGGGAGCCTCGAACACCGGGGAGCTGTTTTTT. The variable domain in full, with the rest retrieved from reference TRBV19 and TRBJ2-2, is DGGITQSPKYLFRKEGQNVTLSCEQNLNHDAMYWYRQDPGQGLRLIYYSQIVNDFQKGDIAEGYSVSREKKESFPLTVTSAQKNPTAFYLCASRPGLAGASNTGELFFGEGSRLTVL.

The gene calls are TRBV6-6 and TRBJ2-2; unclear D gene. Germline V gene lookup returns CDR1 MNHNY and CDR2 SVGAGI (reference sequence). V dropped 7 bases and J dropped 1 base, with 10 bases sitting between them. CDR3 length equals 14 residues. The CDR3 loop reads CASTLDRNTGELFF. The CDR3 bases are TGTGCCAGCACCCTAGATAGGAACACCGGGGAGCTGTTTTTT.

The chain has TRBV4-1 and TRBJ2-7, with TRBD1 matching over 9 bases. The CDR3 sequence is 16 residues long. Germline V gene data show CDR1 as MGHRA and CDR2 as YSYEKL. With 4 bases clipped from V and 3 bases from J, the junction kept 10 bases outside the gene matches. The CDR3 DNA follows: TGCGCCAGCAGCCCGATTGGGACAGGGAGAAGCTACGAGCAGTACTTC. Translating it yields CASSPIGTGRSYEQYF.

The chain recombines TRBV12-5 with TRBJ2-3; a possible D gene is TRBD1 (6 bases). Trimming shortened V by 6 bases and J by 11 bases, and 12 bases separated the two germline ends. CDR3 length: 11 residues. Germline CDR1 LGHNT, CDR2 FRNRAP. The chain's CDR3 is CASGKTGVQYF. CDR3 sequence (DNA): TGTGCTAGTGGAAAGACAGGCGTGCAGTATTTT.

CDR3 sequence (DNA): TGCGCCAGCAGCCAAGGGACGGTGAACACTGAAGCTTTCTTT. This encodes CASSQGTVNTEAFF. This chain uses TRBV4-1 with TRBJ1-1, with unresolved D. This CDR3 is built from 14 residues. Germline lookup yields CDR1 MGHRA and CDR2 YSYEKL. Trimming pared 1 base from V and 0 bases from J, leaving 6 bases between.

Concerning this clone: At the DNA level, this CDR3 is encoded by other sequences in the same sample as well. V usage is TRBV29-1 and J usage is TRBJ2-7; D may correspond to TRBD1 or TRBD2 (5 bases each). Germline loops: CDR1 SQVTM, CDR2 ANQGSEA. V was clipped by 6 bases and J by 7 bases, with 13 bases between them. The CDR3 has 11 residues. DNA of the CDR3: TGCAGCGTCCGGGACCTAGGGGAGCAGTACTTC. It specifies CSVRDLGEQYF.

The genes are TRBV7-3 and TRBJ2-3, with 8 bases aligning to TRBD2. J was trimmed by 4 bases and V by 5 bases; bases with no gene match: 8. Germline V gives CDR1 SGHTA, CDR2 FQGTGA. CDR3 length: 15 amino acids. CDR3 amino acids: CASSPGGAGSDTQYF. The DNA for the CDR3 is TGTGCCAGCAGCCCCGGGGGGGCTGGATCAGATACGCAGTATTTT.